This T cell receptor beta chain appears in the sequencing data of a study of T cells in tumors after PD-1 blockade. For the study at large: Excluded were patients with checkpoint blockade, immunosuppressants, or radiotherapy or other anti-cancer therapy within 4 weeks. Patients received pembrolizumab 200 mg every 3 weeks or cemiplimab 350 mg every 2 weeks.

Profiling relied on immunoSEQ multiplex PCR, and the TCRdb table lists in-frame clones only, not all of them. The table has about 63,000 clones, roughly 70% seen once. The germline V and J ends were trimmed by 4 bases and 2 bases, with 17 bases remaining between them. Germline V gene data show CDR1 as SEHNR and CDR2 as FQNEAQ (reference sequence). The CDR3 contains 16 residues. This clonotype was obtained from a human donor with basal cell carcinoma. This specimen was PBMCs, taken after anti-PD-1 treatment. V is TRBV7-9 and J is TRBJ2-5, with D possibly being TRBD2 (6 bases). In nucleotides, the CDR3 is TGTGCCAGCAGCTCCGGGGGAGGTTCCTATCAAGAGACCCAGTACTTC. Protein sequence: CASSSGGGSYQETQYF.